This T cell receptor (beta chain) was sequenced in a study of T cells in Graves' hyperthyroidism and ophthalmopathy. For the study at large: Prior to any treatment, at the point of initial diagnosis, peripheral blood was collected.

Fresh peripheral blood, roughly 9.6 ml, was the source of the PBMCs. This clonotype appeared a few times. Its antigen is still unknown. Amplification of TCR beta CDR3 regions was performed using RNA transcripts as template. The primer set for the first-round RT-PCR of the TCR CDR3 was HTBI. Each CDR3 protein is one row after TCRdb ran MiXCR on the multiplex PCR reads. The table includes over 350,000 distinct CDR3 sequences, over 12% detected once. CDR1 is SQVTM, CDR2 ANQGSEA, per germline. The CDR3 is 13 amino acids. Trimming shortened V by 5 bases and J by 1 base, and 11 bases separated the two germline ends. Study-level points and caveats: The majority of expanded thyroid clonotypes above 0.001 also appeared in blood.

V is TRBV29-1 and J is TRBJ1-1; possible D gene TRBD1, 6 bases. The sequence was collected from a man aged 45-60 years with Graves' ophthalmopathy. The sample was blood. The CDR3 coding sequence is TGCAGCGTTACGACAGGTACGAACACTGAAGCTTTCTTT. Translating it yields CSVTTGTNTEAFF.